This is a list of T cell receptor beta chains from one sample in a study of blood T cells in healthy people across ages. MiXCR, applied by TCRdb to the 5' RACE reads, yields one record per CDR3 protein. Among around 700,000 distinct CDR3 sequences listed, about 25% were seen once. The data also belong to a second study, concerning T cells of mothers and their children.

Sequenced material: blood. These receptors originate from a boy aged 10-17 years in good health. The CDR3 runs from the conserved cysteine through the conserved F or W. D genes are given only for firm matches. Not every row has a clone size; where given, it reads once, few, many or a size class.

J gene	V gene	D gene	clone size	CDR3 protein	CDR3 DNA
TRBJ2-4	TRBV21-1	NA	once	CASTLTGEERAKNIQYF	TGTGCCAGCACCCTGACAGGGGAGGAAAGGGCCAAAAACATTCAGTACTTC
TRBJ2-4	TRBV5-5	NA	few	CASSRTTSLGNIQYF	TGTGCCAGCAGTCGGACGACTAGTTTGGGAAACATTCAGTACTTC
TRBJ1-1	TRBV20-1	NA	NA	CSAPRDTISDTEAFF	TGCAGTGCTCCTCGGGACACAATAAGCGACACTGAAGCTTTCTTT
TRBJ2-7	TRBV29-1	NA	NA	CSVVRERVDEQYF	TGCAGCGTTGTGAGGGAAAGGGTAGACGAGCAGTACTTC
TRBJ1-5	TRBV7-2	NA	many	CASAPGRPDQPQHF	TGTGCCAGCGCCCCGGGCAGGCCAGATCAGCCCCAGCATTTT
TRBJ2-5	TRBV12-3/TRBV12-4	NA	NA	CASSDIGQTQYF	TGTGCCAGCAGCGACATTGGACAGACCCAGTACTTC
TRBJ2-5	TRBV7-9	TRBD2	few	CASSLWTSGLQETQYF	TGTGCCAGCAGCTTATGGACTAGCGGCCTCCAAGAGACCCAGTACTTC
TRBJ2-1	TRBV9	TRBD2	few	CASSERLADYNEQFF	TGTGCCAGCAGCGAAAGACTAGCGGATTACAATGAGCAGTTCTTC
TRBJ1-1	TRBV2	NA	few	CASREGENTEAFF	TGTGCCAGCAGAGAGGGTGAGAACACTGAAGCTTTCTTT
TRBJ2-4	TRBV20-1	TRBD2	NA	CSARGTSGIGVQYF	TGCAGTGCTAGAGGGACTAGCGGGATAGGAGTTCAGTACTTC
TRBJ2-4	TRBV27	NA	few	CASSGSLAELAKNIQYF	TGTGCCAGCAGTGGATCGTTAGCGGAACTAGCCAAAAACATTCAGTACTTC
TRBJ2-7	TRBV10-3	NA	few	CAISEPVTYEQYF	TGTGCCATCAGTGAGCCCGTCACCTACGAGCAGTACTTC
TRBJ2-1	TRBV29-1	NA	NA	CSTGDGTYNEQFF	TGCAGCACAGGGGACGGGACTTACAATGAGCAGTTCTTC
TRBJ2-5	TRBV6-5	NA	NA	CASRRGPNQETQYF	TGTGCCAGCAGGCGGGGGCCGAACCAAGAGACCCAGTACTTC
TRBJ2-5	TRBV3-1	NA	NA	CASSQERGHYF	TGTGCCAGCAGCCAAGAACGGGGGCACTACTTC
TRBJ2-5	TRBV12-3/TRBV12-4	NA	few	CASSWGGGRETQYF	TGTGCCAGCAGTTGGGGAGGGGGTCGAGAGACCCAGTACTTC
TRBJ2-3	TRBV4-1	NA	few	CASSQEIRGTDTQYF	TGCGCCAGCAGCCAAGAAATTCGCGGCACAGATACGCAGTATTTT
TRBJ2-3	TRBV2	NA	NA	CASSETGTPDTQYF	TGTGCCAGCAGTGAAACAGGGACCCCAGATACGCAGTATTTT
TRBJ2-1	TRBV12-3/TRBV12-4	NA	NA	CASSPSAANNEQFF	TGTGCCAGCAGCCCCTCTGCAGCAAACAATGAGCAGTTCTTC
TRBJ1-1	TRBV12-3/TRBV12-4	NA	few	CASSWTDSNTEAFF	TGTGCCAGCAGTTGGACAGACTCGAACACTGAAGCTTTCTTT
TRBJ2-4	TRBV27	NA	NA	CASSPISRGRNIQYF	TGTGCCAGCAGTCCCATAAGCCGGGGAAGGAACATTCAGTACTTC
TRBJ1-1	TRBV24-1	NA	few	CATSDSRRGMNTEAFF	TGTGCCACCAGTGACTCGAGGCGGGGAATGAACACTGAAGCTTTCTTT
TRBJ1-1	TRBV4-1	NA	few	CASNQPLSGMNTEAFF	TGCGCCAGCAATCAACCCCTCTCCGGTATGAACACTGAAGCTTTCTTT
TRBJ2-5	TRBV7-2	TRBD1	NA	CASSKLQGWQETQYF	TGTGCCAGCAGTAAACTACAGGGGTGGCAAGAGACCCAGTACTTC
TRBJ1-6	TRBV5-1	NA	few	CASKEEMTPLHF	TGCGCCAGCAAGGAGGAAATGACACCCCTCCACTTT
TRBJ2-2	TRBV4-2	NA	NA	CASSQNERLTGELFF	TGTGCCAGCAGCCAGAACGAGAGGCTTACCGGGGAGCTGTTTTTT
TRBJ2-1	TRBV5-6	NA	NA	CASSSRFKREQFF	TGTGCCAGCAGCAGTCGGTTCAAACGGGAGCAGTTCTTC
TRBJ2-1	TRBV5-1	TRBD2	NA	CASSWTSGKHNEQFF	TGCGCCAGCAGCTGGACTAGCGGAAAACACAATGAGCAGTTCTTC
TRBJ1-4	TRBV7-9	TRBD1	NA	CASSLETGGEKLFF	TGTGCCAGCAGCTTAGAGACAGGGGGTGAAAAACTGTTTTTT